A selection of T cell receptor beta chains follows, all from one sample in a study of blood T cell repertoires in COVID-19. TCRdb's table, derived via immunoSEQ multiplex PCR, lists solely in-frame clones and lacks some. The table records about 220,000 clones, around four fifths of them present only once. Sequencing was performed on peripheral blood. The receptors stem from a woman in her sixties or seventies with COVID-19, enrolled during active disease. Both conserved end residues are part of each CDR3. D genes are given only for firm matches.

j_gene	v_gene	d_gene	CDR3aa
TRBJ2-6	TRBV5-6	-	CASSYQGRSGANVLTF
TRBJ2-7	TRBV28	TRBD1	CASTPGQGVGEQYF
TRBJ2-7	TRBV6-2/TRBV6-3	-	CASSYSSGRSYEQYF
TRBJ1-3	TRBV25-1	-	CASSEFGLSGNTIYF
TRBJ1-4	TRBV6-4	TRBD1	CASLGQGGATNEKLFF
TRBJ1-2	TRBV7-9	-	CASSLGQGRGYTF
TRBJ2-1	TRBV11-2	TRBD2	CASSRTSGSNEQFF
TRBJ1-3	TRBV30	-	CAWSLLGLTSGNTIYF
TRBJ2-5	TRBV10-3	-	CAISAGTAQETQYF
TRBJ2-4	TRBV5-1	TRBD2	CASSLGLENIQYF
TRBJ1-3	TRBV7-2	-	CASSLTGPGNTIYF
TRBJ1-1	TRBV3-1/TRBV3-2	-	CASSQGGEGEAFF
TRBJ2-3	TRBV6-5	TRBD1	CASSYVTGTVTDTQYF
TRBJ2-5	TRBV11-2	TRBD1	CASSLEGRTGLETQYF
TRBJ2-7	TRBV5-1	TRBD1	CASSDPGQGYEQYF
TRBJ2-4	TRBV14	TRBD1	CASSQTGTGFRNIQYF
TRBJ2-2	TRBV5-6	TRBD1	CASRQTGVQNTGELFF
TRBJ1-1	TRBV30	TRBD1	CACRGRLVSNTEAFF
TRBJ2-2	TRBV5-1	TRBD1	CASSPRGTATLRDPTGELFF
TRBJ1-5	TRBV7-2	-	CASSLQGYGNQPQHF
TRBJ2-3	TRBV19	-	CASKSQATDTQYF
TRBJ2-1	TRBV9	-	CASSVVSGGDNEQFF
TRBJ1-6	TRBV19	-	CASRGTNNSPLHF
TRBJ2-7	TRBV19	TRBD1	CASSVGQGNYEQYF
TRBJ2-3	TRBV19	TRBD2	CASSPLAGGFTDTQYF
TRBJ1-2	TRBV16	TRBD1	CASSTGTEQFYGYTF
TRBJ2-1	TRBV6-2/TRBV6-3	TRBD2	CASSLLAGVYNEQFF
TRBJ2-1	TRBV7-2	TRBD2	CASSLLADSYNEQFF
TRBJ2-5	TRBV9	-	CASKSGLGGRETQYF
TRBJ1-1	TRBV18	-	CASSPDFTNTEAFF
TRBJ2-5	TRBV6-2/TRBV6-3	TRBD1	CASSQIGTGGPQYF
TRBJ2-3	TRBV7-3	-	CASSPGADTQYF
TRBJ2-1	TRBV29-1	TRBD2	CSDSGLAGTNEQFF
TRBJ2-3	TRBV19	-	CASSISDTQYF
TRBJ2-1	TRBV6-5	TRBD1	CASSYRTGSLNEQFF
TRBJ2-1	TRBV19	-	CASSRKAGSYNEQFF
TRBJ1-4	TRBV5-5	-	CASSPLGGGLNEKLFF
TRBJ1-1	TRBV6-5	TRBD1	CASSYGAGGADEAFF
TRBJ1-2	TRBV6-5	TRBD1	CASRNSGTGGHGYTF
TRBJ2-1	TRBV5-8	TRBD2	CGFTGLAELVTSYNEQFF
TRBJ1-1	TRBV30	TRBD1	CAWCRQGGTEAFF
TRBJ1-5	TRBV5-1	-	CASSKEGQYNQPQHF
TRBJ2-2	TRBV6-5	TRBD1	CASSFLRDREAGELFF
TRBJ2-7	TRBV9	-	CASSPSGGQSYYEQYF
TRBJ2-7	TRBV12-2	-	CASRSGQGLSSYEQYF
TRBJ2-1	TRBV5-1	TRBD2	CASSSTRIAGSGNEQFF
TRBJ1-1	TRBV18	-	CASSPLPGVSYGNTEAFF
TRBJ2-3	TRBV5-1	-	CASSLQALERDTQYF
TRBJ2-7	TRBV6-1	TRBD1	CASSDPDRGTDF
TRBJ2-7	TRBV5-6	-	CASSLAYEQYF
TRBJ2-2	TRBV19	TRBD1	CASRPGTANTGELFF
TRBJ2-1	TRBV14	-	CASSQTLGEQFF